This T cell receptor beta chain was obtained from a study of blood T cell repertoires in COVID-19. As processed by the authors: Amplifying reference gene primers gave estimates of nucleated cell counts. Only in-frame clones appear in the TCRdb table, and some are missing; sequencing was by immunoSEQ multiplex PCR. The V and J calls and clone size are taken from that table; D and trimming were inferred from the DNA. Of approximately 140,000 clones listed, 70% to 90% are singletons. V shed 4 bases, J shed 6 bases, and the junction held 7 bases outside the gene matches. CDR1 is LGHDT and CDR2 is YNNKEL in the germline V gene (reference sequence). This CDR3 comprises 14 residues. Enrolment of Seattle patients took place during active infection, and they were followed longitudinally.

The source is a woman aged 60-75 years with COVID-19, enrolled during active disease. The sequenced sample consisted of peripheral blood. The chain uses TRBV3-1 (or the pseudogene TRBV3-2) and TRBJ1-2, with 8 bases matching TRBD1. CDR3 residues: CASSLDRARNGYTF. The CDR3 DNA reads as TGTGCCAGCAGCCTGGACAGGGCTAGGAATGGCTACACCTTC.